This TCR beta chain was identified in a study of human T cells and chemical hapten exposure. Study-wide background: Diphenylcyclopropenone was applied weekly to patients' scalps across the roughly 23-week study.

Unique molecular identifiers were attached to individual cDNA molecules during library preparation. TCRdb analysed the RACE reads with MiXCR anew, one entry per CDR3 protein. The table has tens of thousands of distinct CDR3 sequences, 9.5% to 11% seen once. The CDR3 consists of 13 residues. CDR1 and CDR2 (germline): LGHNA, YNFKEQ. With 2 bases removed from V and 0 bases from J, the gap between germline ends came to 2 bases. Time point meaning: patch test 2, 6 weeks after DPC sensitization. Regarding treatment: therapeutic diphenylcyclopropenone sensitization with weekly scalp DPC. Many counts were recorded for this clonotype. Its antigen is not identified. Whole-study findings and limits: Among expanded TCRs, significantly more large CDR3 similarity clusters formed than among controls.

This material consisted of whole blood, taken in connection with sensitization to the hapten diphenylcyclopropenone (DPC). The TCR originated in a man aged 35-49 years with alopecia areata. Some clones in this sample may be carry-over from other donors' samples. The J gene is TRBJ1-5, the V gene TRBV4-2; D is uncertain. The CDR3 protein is CASSQNSNQPQHF. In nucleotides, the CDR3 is TGTGCCAGCAGCCAAAATAGCAATCAGCCCCAGCATTTT.